This is a list of T cell receptor beta chains from one sample in a study of blood T cell repertoires in COVID-19. Sequencing was performed with immunoSEQ multiplex PCR; in TCRdb, only in-frame clones are kept and a portion is missing. Of fewer than 450,000 clones listed, roughly 90% are singletons. Material for sequencing was peripheral blood. The receptors originated from a woman aged 70 to 79 with COVID-19, enrolled during active disease. CDR3s include the opening cysteine and the closing phenylalanine or tryptophan. A D gene is named only where the DNA matches it firmly. Expanded clones get a size class; other rows say once, few or many, or leave the size out.

>NA|TRBV2|TRBD1|TRBJ1-5
CASSDRQGDQPQHF
TGTGCCAGCAGTGACAGGCAGGGGGATCAGCCCCAGCATTTT
>once|TRBV7-2|TRBD1|TRBJ1-2
CASSLFGQGRGYTF
TGTGCCAGCAGCTTATTCGGACAGGGCCGGGGCTACACCTTC
>NA|TRBV5-1|NA|TRBJ1-6
CASSQTGTRNSPLHF
TGCGCCAGCAGCCAGACCGGGACAAGGAATTCACCCCTCCACTTT
>NA|TRBV5-3|TRBD1|TRBJ1-1
CARSCSGGPDTEAFF
TGTGCCAGAAGCTGCTCAGGGGGCCCCGACACTGAAGCTTTCTTT
>NA|TRBV6-5|NA|TRBJ2-5
CASRASKETQYF
TGTGCCAGCAGGGCATCCAAAGAGACCCAGTACTTC
>NA|TRBV4-3|TRBD1|TRBJ1-5
CASSQDLTGSGNQPQHF
TGCGCCAGCAGCCAAGATCTGACAGGGAGCGGCAATCAGCCCCAGCATTTT
>NA|TRBV12-3/TRBV12-4|NA|TRBJ1-1
CASSQGRGTEAFF
TGTGCCAGCAGTCAGGGGAGGGGGACTGAAGCTTTCTTT
>NA|TRBV5-1|TRBD1|TRBJ1-6
CASSLGQGVSSYNSPLHF
TGCGCCAGCAGCTTGGGACAGGGGGTATCGTCCTATAATTCACCCCTCCACTTT
>NA|TRBV5-6|TRBD1|TRBJ1-2
CASSFSRDRDFHYGYTF
TGTGCCAGCAGCTTTTCCCGGGACAGGGACTTTCACTATGGCTACACCTTC
>NA|TRBV7-2|TRBD1|TRBJ2-5
CASSFAGTGTETQYF
TGTGCCAGCAGTTTTGCCGGGACAGGGACGGAGACCCAGTACTTC
>NA|TRBV10-3|NA|TRBJ2-7
CAIRGHQTYEQYF
TGTGCCATCAGGGGACACCAGACCTACGAGCAGTACTTC
>NA|TRBV18|TRBD2|TRBJ2-2
CASSGTTNTGELFF
TGTGCCAGCTCCGGGACTACGAACACCGGGGAGCTGTTTTTT
>NA|TRBV7-8|TRBD1|TRBJ2-7
CASSLDRDRRNEQYF
TGTGCCAGCAGCTTAGATAGGGACAGGAGGAACGAGCAGTACTTC
>NA|TRBV5-1|TRBD2|TRBJ2-7
CASSLEAGVHYEQYF
TGCGCCAGCAGCTTGGAAGCGGGGGTCCACTACGAGCAGTACTTC
>NA|TRBV7-2|TRBD2|TRBJ2-2
CASSSHLLAGGPGELFF
TGTGCCAGCAGCTCTCACCTACTAGCGGGGGGGCCCGGGGAGCTGTTTTTT
>NA|TRBV6-5|TRBD1|TRBJ1-4
CASSPDRGREWLFF
TGTGCCAGCAGCCCGGACAGGGGGCGTGAATGGCTGTTTTTT
>NA|TRBV6-1|NA|TRBJ1-5
CASSEFGGNQPQHF
TGTGCCAGCAGTGAATTTGGGGGGAATCAGCCCCAGCATTTT
>NA|TRBV9|TRBD1|TRBJ1-1
CASSVSSGQGKAEAFF
TGTGCCAGCAGCGTGAGTTCTGGACAGGGGAAGGCTGAAGCTTTCTTT